A single sample gave rise to the 17 T cell receptor beta chains below, sequenced in a study of breast tumors, draining lymph nodes, adjacent tissues. MiXCR, run by TCRdb on the multiplex PCR reads, gives a single entry per CDR3 protein. This table has 130,000 or so distinct CDR3 sequences, around 20% appearing once. The lymph nodes were axillary draining lymph nodes from breast cancer patients. The sample was axillary lymph node tissue. The origin of the receptors is a female donor with breast cancer. Some clones in this sample may be carry-over from other donors' samples.

As for this clonotype: A much more abundant neighbour one base away suggests this may be a read error. Since no conserved phenylalanine or tryptophan closes the CDR3, a read error is the likely cause. The chain uses TRBV7-2 and TRBJ2-6, with D hard to call. V lost 1 base to trimming and J lost 1 base, with 2 bases between them. The CDR3 has 14 residues. CDR1 is SGHTA, CDR2 FQGNSA, per germline. The CDR3 DNA follows: TGTGCCAGCAGCTTAGAATCTGGGGCCAACGTCCTGACTTCC. This codes for CASSLESGANVLTS.

A word on this clonotype: This may be a read error: a much more frequent sequence differs by one nucleotide. The chain uses TRBV20-1 and TRBJ1-2, with D possibly TRBD1 on 5 matching bases. The V gene lost 6 bases and the J gene lost 4 bases, with 15 bases spanning the gap. The CDR3 has 13 residues. Germline V CDR1 and CDR2: DFQATT, SNEGSKA (reference sequence). The CDR3 DNA follows: TGCAGTGCCTGGGACGGGCCCTCCTATGGCTACACCTTC. This encodes CSAWDGPSYGYTF.

To note about this clonotype: A read error is possible here, since a much larger clone lies one base away. The rearrangement uses TRBV5-4 and TRBJ2-5; possibly TRBD1 for D (6 bases). The CDR3 has 15 amino acids. Germline V gene data show CDR1 as SGHNT and CDR2 as YYREEE (reference sequence). DNA of the CDR3: TGTGCCGGCAGTGAAGAAACAGGGATACAAGAGACCCAGTACTTC. The encoded protein is CAGSEETGIQETQYF. Full variable domain (rest looked up from reference TRBV5-4 and TRBJ2-5): ETGVTQSPTHLIKTRGQQVTLRCSSQSGHNTVSWYQQALGQGPQFIFQYYREEENGRGNFPPRFSGLQFPNYSSELNVNALELDDSALYLCAGSEETGIQETQYFGPGTRLLVL.

Many counts were recorded for this clonotype. V is TRBV2 and J is TRBJ2-7; the D gene is possibly TRBD1 (6 bases). Between the trimmed V and J ends, which lost 5 bases and 3 bases, there was a span of 11 bases. The CDR3 has 13 amino acids. Germline CDR1 SNHLY, CDR2 FYNNEI. CDR3: CASSSTDSYEQYF. In DNA form, the CDR3 reads TGTGCCAGCAGTTCAACGGACAGCTACGAGCAGTACTTC.

The V gene is TRBV28, the J gene TRBJ2-3, with 14 bases lining up with TRBD2. Looked up from germline, CDR1 is MDHEN and CDR2 is SYDVKM. The CDR3 runs to 20 residues. J lost 1 base, V lost 4 bases, and 13 bases had no gene match. CDR3 residues: CASSSEPGLAGGWGTDTQYF. CDR3 nucleotides: TGTGCCAGCAGTTCAGAACCAGGACTAGCGGGAGGTTGGGGCACAGATACGCAGTATTTT.

This clonotype occurred a few times. The chain recombines TRBV28 with TRBJ1-3; D may be TRBD1 (5 bases). Germline V gives CDR1 MDHEN, CDR2 SYDVKM. V shed 3 bases and J shed 0 bases, with 12 bases lying between them. The CDR3 loop spans 16 amino acids. The CDR3, as DNA: TGTGCCAGCAGTTTCCCGCCGACAGCCTCTGGAAACACCATATATTTT. Its translation is CASSFPPTASGNTIYF.

In this sample, this clonotype turned up many times. CDR3: CASSEFSGAYNEQFF. CDR3 sequence (DNA): TGTGCCAGCAGTGAATTTAGCGGGGCCTACAATGAGCAGTTCTTC. The V and J genes are TRBV2 and TRBJ2-1, with TRBD2 matching 8 bases. CDR3 size: 15 residues. Germline loops: CDR1 SNHLY, CDR2 FYNNEI. J gave up 2 bases and V 2 bases, and 2 bases lay outside the gene matches.

Only a few counts were recorded for this clonotype. The V gene is TRBV5-4, the J gene TRBJ2-1, with TRBD2 as a possible D gene (6 bases). The V gene lost 3 bases and the J gene lost 2 bases, with 18 bases spanning the gap. The CDR3 consists of 17 residues. Germline lookup yields CDR1 SGHNT and CDR2 YYREEE (reference sequence). The CDR3 DNA sequence: TGTGCCAGCAGCTCCGGTCTAGGCGGGAAGGCCTACAATGAGCAGTTCTTC. Its translation: CASSSGLGGKAYNEQFF.

Many counts were recorded for this clonotype. This chain joins TRBV4-1 and TRBJ2-2, with D uncertain. This CDR3 is 16 amino acids long. Trimming cost V 2 bases and J 1 base, with 11 bases left between them. CDR1 is MGHRA and CDR2 is YSYEKL in the germline V gene. The CDR3 reads CASSQTTRLNTGELFF. CDR3 DNA: TGCGCCAGCAGCCAAACCACGAGACTGAACACCGGGGAGCTGTTTTTT.

For this clonotype: A read error may explain this, as a much larger clone is one base away. The chain uses TRBV6-2 or TRBV6-3 and TRBJ2-7, with D hard to call. Per the germline V gene, CDR1 is MNHEY and CDR2 is SVGEGT. The CDR3 is 13 residues long. As DNA, the CDR3 is TGTGCCGGCAGTTACTTGGCCCAATACGAGCAGTACTTC. This gives the protein CAGSYLAQYEQYF.

This clonotype was picked up many times. The CDR3 reads CSVSGRVDYEQYF. The CDR3 DNA sequence: TGCAGTGTGAGCGGGAGGGTAGACTACGAGCAGTACTTC. The chain uses TRBV20-1 and TRBJ2-7; TRBD2 aligns across 10 bases. Trimming cost V 7 bases and J 3 bases; bases outside gene matches: 6. The length of the CDR3 is 13 residues. The germline gives CDR1 DFQATT, CDR2 SNEGSKA (reference sequence).

On this clonotype: Since a much larger clone is just one base distant, this may be a read error. Because it lacks the conserved phenylalanine or tryptophan at the end, this CDR3 is likely a read error. The rearrangement links TRBV20-1 to TRBJ2-2; a possible D gene is TRBD1 (6 bases). Trimming took 3 bases from V and 6 from J, leaving 20 bases between them. This CDR3 is 16 amino acids long. Germline V gene lookup returns CDR1 DFQATT and CDR2 SNEGSKA (reference sequence). The CDR3 DNA sequence: TGCAGTGCTAGCCCCTTGGGGGCGTGGGGAGCCGGGGAGCTGTTTTCT. Protein product: CSASPLGAWGAGELFS.

Turning to this clonotype: Just one base apart from a much larger clone, this may be a read error. Because it lacks the conserved phenylalanine or tryptophan at the end, this CDR3 is likely a read error. The rearrangement links TRBV7-9 to TRBJ2-2, with TRBD2 identical over 7 bases. CDR3 length: 16 amino acids. The germline V gene encodes CDR1 SEHNR and CDR2 FQNEAQ (reference sequence). V lost 6 bases to trimming and J lost 3 bases; unmatched junction nucleotides: 10. The CDR3 reads CASSFLLAAYTGELFS. CDR3 nucleotides: TGTGCCAGCAGTTTCCTCCTAGCGGCATACACCGGGGAGCTGTTTTCT.

This rearrangement joins TRBV19 to TRBJ2-2; TRBD2 aligns across 13 bases. CDR3 size: 15 residues. CDR1 is LNHDA, CDR2 SQIVND, per germline (reference sequence). The V segment lost 6 bases and the J segment 6 bases; nucleotides outside the gene matches: 4. The DNA for the CDR3 is TGTGCCAGTAGGACTAGCGGGAGGTCTTCCGGGGAGCTGTTTTTT. Translated, it gives CASRTSGRSSGELFF. The variable domain in full, completed from reference TRBV19 and TRBJ2-2, reads DGGITQSPKYLFRKEGQNVTLSCEQNLNHDAMYWYRQDPGQGLRLIYYSQIVNDFQKGDIAEGYSVSREKKESFPLTVTSAQKNPTAFYLCASRTSGRSSGELFFGEGSRLTVL.

Ten or more counts support this clonotype. The rearrangement joins TRBV6-1 to TRBJ2-7; either TRBD1 or TRBD2 may fit D (5 bases each). CDR3 size: 15 residues. Per germline, CDR1 MNHNS and CDR2 SASEGT. V was shortened by 3 bases and J by 3 bases, with 15 bases between the two germline ends. CDR3 coding DNA: TGTGCCAGCAGTGAGGAGGAACAGGCCTTCTACGAGCAGTACTTC. As protein: CASSEEEQAFYEQYF.

This clonotype was counted many times. The chain couples TRBV5-1 to TRBJ1-3, with D hard to call. With 0 bases removed from V and 4 bases from J, the gap between germline ends came to 2 bases. CDR3 size: 12 residues. Germline lookup yields CDR1 SGHRS and CDR2 YFSETQ. As DNA, the CDR3 is TGCGCCAGCAGCTTGGCCGGAAACACCATATATTTT. As protein: CASSLAGNTIYF.

The chain has TRBV3-1 and TRBJ2-3; 7 nucleotides agree with TRBD2. Trimming cost V 1 base and J 4 bases; bases outside gene matches: 8. CDR3 length: 16 residues. Germline CDR1 is LGHDT and CDR2 is YNNKEL (reference sequence). The CDR3, as DNA: TGTGCCAGCAGCCAAGCGGCGGGAGTGTGGTCAGATACGCAGTATTTT. Its translation: CASSQAAGVWSDTQYF.